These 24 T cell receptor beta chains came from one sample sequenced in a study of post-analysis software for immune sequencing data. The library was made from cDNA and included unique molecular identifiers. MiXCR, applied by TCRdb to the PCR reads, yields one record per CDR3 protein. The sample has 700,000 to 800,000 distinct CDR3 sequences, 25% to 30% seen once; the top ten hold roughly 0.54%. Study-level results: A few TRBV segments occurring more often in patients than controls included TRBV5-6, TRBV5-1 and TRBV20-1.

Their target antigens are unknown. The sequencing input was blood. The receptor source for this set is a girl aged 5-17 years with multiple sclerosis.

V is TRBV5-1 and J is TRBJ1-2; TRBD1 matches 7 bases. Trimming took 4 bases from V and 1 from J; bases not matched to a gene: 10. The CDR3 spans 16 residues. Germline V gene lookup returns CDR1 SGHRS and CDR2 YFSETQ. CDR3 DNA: TGCGCCAGCAGCCCTACGCGGGACAGAATTAACTATGGCTACACCTTC. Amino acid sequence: CASSPTRDRINYGYTF.

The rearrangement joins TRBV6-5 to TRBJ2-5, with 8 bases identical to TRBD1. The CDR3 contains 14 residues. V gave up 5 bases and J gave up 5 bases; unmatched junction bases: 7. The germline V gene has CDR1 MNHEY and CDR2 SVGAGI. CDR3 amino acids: CASSSRQGTETQYF. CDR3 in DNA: TGTGCCAGCAGTAGTAGACAGGGGACGGAGACCCAGTACTTC.

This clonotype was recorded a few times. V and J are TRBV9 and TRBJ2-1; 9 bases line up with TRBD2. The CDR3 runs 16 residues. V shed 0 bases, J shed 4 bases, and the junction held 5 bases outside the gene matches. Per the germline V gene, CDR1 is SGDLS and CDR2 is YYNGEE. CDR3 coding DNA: TGTGCCAGCAGCGTAGTGGTCGCGGGAGGGTACAATGAGCAGTTCTTC. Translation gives CASSVVVAGGYNEQFF. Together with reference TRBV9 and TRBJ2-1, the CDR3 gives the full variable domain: DSGVTQTPKHLITATGQRVTLRCSPRSGDLSVYWYQQSLDQGLQFLIQYYNGEERAKGNILERFSAQQFPDLHSELNLSSLELGDSALYFCASSVVVAGGYNEQFFGPGTRLTVL.

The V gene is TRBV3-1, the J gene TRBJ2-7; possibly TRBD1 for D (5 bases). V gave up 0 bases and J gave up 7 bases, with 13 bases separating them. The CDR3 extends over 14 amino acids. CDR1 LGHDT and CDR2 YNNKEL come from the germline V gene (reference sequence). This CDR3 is CASSQEPQKGEQYF. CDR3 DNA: TGTGCCAGCAGCCAAGAACCGCAAAAGGGGGAGCAGTACTTC.

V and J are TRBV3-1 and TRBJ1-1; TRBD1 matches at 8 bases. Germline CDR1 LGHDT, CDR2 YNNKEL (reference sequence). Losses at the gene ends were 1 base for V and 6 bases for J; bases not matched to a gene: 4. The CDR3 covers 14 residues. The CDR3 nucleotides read TGTGCCAGCAGCCAAGGACAGGGGATCGCTGAAGCTTTCTTT. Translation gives CASSQGQGIAEAFF.

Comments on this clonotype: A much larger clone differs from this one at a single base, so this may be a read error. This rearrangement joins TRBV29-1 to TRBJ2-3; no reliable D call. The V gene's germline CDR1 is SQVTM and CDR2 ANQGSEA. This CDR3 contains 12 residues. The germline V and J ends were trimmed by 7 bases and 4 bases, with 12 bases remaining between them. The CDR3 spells CSGVNPPDTQYF. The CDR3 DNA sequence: TGCAGCGGTGTTAATCCCCCAGATACGCAGTATTTT.

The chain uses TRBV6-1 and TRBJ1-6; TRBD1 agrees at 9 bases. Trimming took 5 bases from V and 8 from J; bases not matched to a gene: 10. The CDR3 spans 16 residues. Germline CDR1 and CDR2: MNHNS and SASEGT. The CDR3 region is CASSNPEDRGYSPLHF. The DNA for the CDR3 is TGTGCCAGCAGTAACCCGGAAGACAGGGGGTATTCACCCCTCCACTTT.

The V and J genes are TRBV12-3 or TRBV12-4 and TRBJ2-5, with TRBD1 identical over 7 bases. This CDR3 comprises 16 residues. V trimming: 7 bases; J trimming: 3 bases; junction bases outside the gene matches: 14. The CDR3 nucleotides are TGTGCCAGCAACCCAGGGGGAGTTAATCATGAAGAGACCCAGTACTTC. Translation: CASNPGGVNHEETQYF.

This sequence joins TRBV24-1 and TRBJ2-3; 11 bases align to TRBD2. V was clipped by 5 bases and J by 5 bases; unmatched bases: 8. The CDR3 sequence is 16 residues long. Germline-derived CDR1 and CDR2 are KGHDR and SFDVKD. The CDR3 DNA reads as TGTGCCACCAGTGGCCTAGGGACTAGCGGTAAAGATACGCAGTATTTT. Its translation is CATSGLGTSGKDTQYF.

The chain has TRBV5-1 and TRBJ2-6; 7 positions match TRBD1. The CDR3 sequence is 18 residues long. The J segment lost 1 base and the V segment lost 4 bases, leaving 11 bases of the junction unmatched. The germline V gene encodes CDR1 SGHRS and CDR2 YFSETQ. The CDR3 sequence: CASSLRQGDRSGANVLTF. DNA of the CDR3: TGCGCCAGCAGCCTGAGACAGGGAGATAGGTCTGGGGCCAACGTCCTGACTTTC.

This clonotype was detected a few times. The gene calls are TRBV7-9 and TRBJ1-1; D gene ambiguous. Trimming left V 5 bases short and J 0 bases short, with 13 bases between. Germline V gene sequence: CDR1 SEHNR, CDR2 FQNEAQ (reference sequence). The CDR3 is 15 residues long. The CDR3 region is CASSPRGSVNTEAFF. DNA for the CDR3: TGTGCCAGCAGCCCCCGCGGGTCGGTGAACACTGAAGCTTTCTTT.

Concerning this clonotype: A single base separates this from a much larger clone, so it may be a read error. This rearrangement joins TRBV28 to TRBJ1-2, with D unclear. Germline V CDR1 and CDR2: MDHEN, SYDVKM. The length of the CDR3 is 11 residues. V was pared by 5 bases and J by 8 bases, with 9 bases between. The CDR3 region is CASSPLQGYTF. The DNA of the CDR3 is TGTGCCAGCAGTCCCCTACAAGGCTACACCTTC.

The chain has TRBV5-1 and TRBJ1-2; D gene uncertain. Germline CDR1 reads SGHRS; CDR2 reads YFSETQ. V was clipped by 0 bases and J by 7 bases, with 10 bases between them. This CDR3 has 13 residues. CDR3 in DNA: TGCGCCAGCAGCTTGGACGGAGGAGTTGGCTACACCTTC. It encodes CASSLDGGVGYTF.

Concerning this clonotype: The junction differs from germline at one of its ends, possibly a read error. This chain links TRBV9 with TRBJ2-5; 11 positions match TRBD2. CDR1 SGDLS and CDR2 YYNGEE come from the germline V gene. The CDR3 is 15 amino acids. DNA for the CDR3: TGTGCCTGCAGCACAGGGACTAGCGGCCAAGGGACCCAGTACTTC. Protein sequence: CACSTGTSGQGTQYF.

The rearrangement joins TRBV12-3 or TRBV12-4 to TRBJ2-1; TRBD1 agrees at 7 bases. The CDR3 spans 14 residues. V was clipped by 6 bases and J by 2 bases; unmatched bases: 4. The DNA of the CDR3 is TGTGCCAGCAGGTGGGGACAGACCTACAATGAGCAGTTCTTC. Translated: CASRWGQTYNEQFF.

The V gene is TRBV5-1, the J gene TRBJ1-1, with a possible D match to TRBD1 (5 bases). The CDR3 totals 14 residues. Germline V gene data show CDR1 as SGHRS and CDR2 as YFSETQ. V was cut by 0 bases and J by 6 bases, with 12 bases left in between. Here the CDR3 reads CASSLGDQRPEAFF. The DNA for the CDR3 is TGCGCCAGCAGCTTGGGGGACCAGCGGCCTGAAGCTTTCTTT.

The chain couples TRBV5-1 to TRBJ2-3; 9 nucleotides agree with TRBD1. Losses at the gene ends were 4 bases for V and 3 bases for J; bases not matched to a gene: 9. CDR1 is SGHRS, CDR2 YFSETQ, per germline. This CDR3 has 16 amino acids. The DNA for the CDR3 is TGCGCCAGCAGCGGGACAGGGCTCAGGTTGACAGATACGCAGTATTTT. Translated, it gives CASSGTGLRLTDTQYF.

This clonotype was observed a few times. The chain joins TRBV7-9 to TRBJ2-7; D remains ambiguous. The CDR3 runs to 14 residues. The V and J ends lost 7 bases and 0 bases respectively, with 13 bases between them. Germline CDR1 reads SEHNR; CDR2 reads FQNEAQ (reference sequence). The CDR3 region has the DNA TGTGCCAGCAACTCGGAAGGGCTCTCCTACGAGCAGTACTTC. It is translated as CASNSEGLSYEQYF.

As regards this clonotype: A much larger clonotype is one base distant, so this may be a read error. In nucleotides, the CDR3 is TGCAGCGGGAGGGTTGGGACCTACGAGCAGTACTTC. It yields the protein CSGRVGTYEQYF. The chain links TRBV29-1 to TRBJ2-7; tentatively, D is TRBD2 (6 bases). V lost 7 bases to trimming and J lost 2 bases, with 12 bases between them. CDR3 size: 12 residues. Germline CDR1 and CDR2: SQVTM and ANQGSEA.

The CDR3: CASSLVVGRDEKLFF. CDR3 bases: TGTGCCAGCAGCTTAGTCGTTGGGAGGGATGAAAAACTGTTTTTT. The chain uses TRBV7-2 and TRBJ1-4, with D unresolved. Germline V CDR1 and CDR2: SGHTA, FQGNSA. The CDR3 spans 15 residues. With 1 base removed from V and 6 bases from J, the gap between germline ends came to 12 bases.

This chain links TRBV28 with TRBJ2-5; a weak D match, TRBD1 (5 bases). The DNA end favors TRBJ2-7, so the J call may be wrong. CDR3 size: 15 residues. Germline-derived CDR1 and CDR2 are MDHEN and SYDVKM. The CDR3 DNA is TGTGCCAGCACCACTCTCCAGGGTTCTCGTCACGAGCAGTACTTC. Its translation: CASTTLQGSRHEQYF.

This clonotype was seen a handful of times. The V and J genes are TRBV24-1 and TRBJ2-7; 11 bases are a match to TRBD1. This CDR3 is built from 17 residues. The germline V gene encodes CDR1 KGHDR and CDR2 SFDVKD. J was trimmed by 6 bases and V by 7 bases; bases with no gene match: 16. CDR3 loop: CATSDNGTGGFVPEQYF. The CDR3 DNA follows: TGTGCCACCAGCGATAACGGGACAGGGGGTTTCGTCCCCGAGCAGTACTTC.

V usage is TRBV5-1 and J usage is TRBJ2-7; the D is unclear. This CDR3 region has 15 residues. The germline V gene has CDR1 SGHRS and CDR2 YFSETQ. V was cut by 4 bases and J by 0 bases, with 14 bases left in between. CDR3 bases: TGCGCCAGCAGCCCCCCGGCCCGACCCTCCTACGAGCAGTACTTC. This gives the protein CASSPPARPSYEQYF.

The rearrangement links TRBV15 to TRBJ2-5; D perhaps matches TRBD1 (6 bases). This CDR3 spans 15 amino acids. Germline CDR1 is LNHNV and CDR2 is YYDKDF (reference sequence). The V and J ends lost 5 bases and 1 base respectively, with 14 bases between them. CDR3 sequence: CATSAWGTFQETQYF. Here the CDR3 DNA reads TGTGCCACCAGCGCGTGGGGGACATTCCAAGAGACCCAGTACTTC.